These T cell receptor beta chains were read from a single sample in a study of regulatory T cells in long-lasting Graves disease. One entry per CDR3 protein results from TCRdb running MiXCR on the multiplex PCR reads. The table lists almost 450,000 distinct CDR3 sequences, around 15% of them singletons, with roughly 10% in the top ten. This sample was also put to use in a study of T cells in Graves' hyperthyroidism and ophthalmopathy.

Sample: peripheral blood mononuclear cells (PBMCs), taken at new diagnosis, from a patient treated with antithyroid drugs. These receptors were obtained from a woman in her 30s with Graves disease. Both conserved end residues are part of each CDR3. Each record gives: J gene, V gene, clone size, D gene, CDR3 protein, CDR3 DNA. A D gene is named only where the DNA matches it firmly. A clone size is listed for some rows: how often the clone was seen (once, few, many), or a class if it is expanded.

TRBJ2-3	TRBV6-2/TRBV6-3	-	-	CASTLLAEGSTNTQYF	TGTGCCAGCACCCTACTGGCGGAAGGGTCCACAAATACGCAGTATTTT
TRBJ2-1	TRBV28	few	-	CASSLYQDEQFF	TGTGCCAGCAGCCTGTATCAGGATGAGCAGTTCTTC
TRBJ2-5	TRBV11-2	many	-	CASSPRDRQETQYF	TGTGCCAGCAGCCCGCGGGACCGACAAGAGACCCAGTACTTC
TRBJ2-1	TRBV29-1	many	-	CSVEDRGAYNEQFF	TGCAGCGTTGAAGACAGGGGCGCCTACAATGAGCAGTTCTTC
TRBJ2-3	TRBV5-1	many	-	CASSPPGGSDTQYF	TGCGCCAGCAGCCCCCCGGGGGGCTCAGATACGCAGTATTTT
TRBJ1-2	TRBV27	-	TRBD1	CATLDPTGDANYGYTF	TGTGCCACCCTAGACCCAACAGGGGACGCTAACTATGGCTACACCTTC
TRBJ1-2	TRBV6-1	many	-	CASTVSVNYGYTF	TGTGCCAGCACTGTCTCAGTTAACTATGGCTACACCTTC
TRBJ1-1	TRBV28	many	-	CASRPLGVPNTEAFF	TGTGCCAGCAGACCGCTTGGCGTCCCGAACACTGAAGCTTTCTTT
TRBJ1-2	TRBV25-1	few	-	CASSEGGGSYGYTF	TGTGCCAGCAGTGAAGGGGGGGGGAGCTATGGCTACACCTTC
TRBJ1-2	TRBV2	many	-	CASRVTAVGYGYTF	TGTGCCAGCAGAGTGACAGCGGTGGGGTATGGCTACACCTTC
TRBJ2-7	TRBV7-2	few	-	CASSASWATSEQYF	TGTGCCAGCAGCGCGAGCTGGGCCACCTCAGAGCAGTACTTC
TRBJ1-1	TRBV7-6	many	TRBD1	CASSPGQGITEAFF	TGTGCCAGCAGCCCGGGACAGGGGATCACTGAAGCTTTCTTT
TRBJ1-5	TRBV6-4	-	TRBD1	CASSDPQGNSDQPQHF	TGTGCCAGCAGTGACCCACAGGGGAACTCGGATCAGCCCCAGCATTTT
TRBJ2-5	TRBV4-1	-	TRBD1	CASSQAEGGTGWQETQYF	TGCGCCAGCAGCCAAGCGGAGGGGGGGACAGGGTGGCAAGAGACCCAGTACTTC
TRBJ2-7	TRBV28	many	TRBD2	CASSSQDSGRAFEQYF	TGTGCCAGCAGTTCCCAAGATAGCGGGAGGGCCTTCGAGCAGTACTTC
TRBJ2-7	TRBV4-3	-	TRBD2	CASSQDPLAGRHGQYF	TGCGCCAGCAGCCAAGATCCGCTAGCGGGAAGACATGGGCAGTACTTC
TRBJ2-5	TRBV4-1	-	-	CASSQEWGDLETQYF	TGCGCCAGCAGCCAAGAGTGGGGGGATTTGGAGACCCAGTACTTC
TRBJ1-5	TRBV6-5	many	-	CASSWPQHF	TGTGCCAGCAGTTGGCCCCAGCATTTT
TRBJ2-5	TRBV2	many	-	CASSEEELGTQYF	TGTGCCAGCAGTGAAGAGGAATTGGGGACCCAGTACTTC
TRBJ1-2	TRBV9	few	-	CASSVAIGEDYGYTF	TGTGCCAGCAGCGTAGCGATAGGGGAAGACTATGGCTACACCTTC
TRBJ1-1	TRBV20-1	many	-	CSATRARITEAFF	TGCAGTGCTACCCGGGCCAGAATCACTGAAGCTTTCTTT
TRBJ2-3	TRBV28	many	-	CASSPPGVLAQYF	TGTGCCAGCAGTCCCCCGGGAGTTTTGGCGCAGTATTTT
TRBJ1-1	TRBV29-1	-	-	CSATGPGNTEAFF	TGCAGCGCCACCGGCCCTGGGAACACTGAAGCTTTCTTT
TRBJ2-1	TRBV4-1	-	-	CASSQTDEQFF	TGCGCCAGCAGCCAAACCGATGAGCAGTTCTTC
TRBJ2-3	TRBV6-1	-	TRBD2	CASRDGAGGAVDTQYF	TGTGCCAGCAGGGACGGGGCGGGGGGCGCCGTAGATACGCAGTATTTT
TRBJ1-3	TRBV28	many	-	CASKRWAAGGLGNTIYF	TGTGCCAGCAAACGGTGGGCCGCCGGGGGGCTTGGAAACACCATATATTTT
TRBJ1-6	TRBV7-2	many	TRBD1	CASSLSGTGSASPLHF	TGTGCCAGCAGCTTATCCGGGACAGGGAGTGCTTCACCCCTCCACTTT
TRBJ1-2	TRBV30	many	TRBD1	CARDRGRGYTF	TGTGCCCGCGACAGGGGTAGGGGCTACACCTTC
TRBJ2-7	TRBV4-2	-	-	CASSQDYQQGTYEQYF	TGTGCCAGCAGCCAAGATTATCAGCAGGGAACGTACGAGCAGTACTTC
TRBJ2-1	TRBV6-2/TRBV6-3	many	TRBD1	CASKADRDEQFF	TGTGCCAGCAAAGCTGACAGGGACGAGCAGTTCTTC
TRBJ2-3	TRBV29-1	many	-	CSVAGPGTDTQYF	TGCAGCGTTGCTGGTCCGGGGACAGATACGCAGTATTTT
TRBJ2-7	TRBV19	-	-	CASSMSLRQETYEQYF	TGTGCCAGTAGTATGTCATTAAGACAGGAAACCTACGAGCAGTACTTC
TRBJ2-1	TRBV7-8	many	-	CASSLRVGDPQVHEQFF	TGTGCCAGCAGCTTACGGGTCGGGGACCCCCAAGTCCATGAGCAGTTCTTC
TRBJ2-1	TRBV7-9	-	TRBD2	CASSRGRLAGNNEQFF	TGTGCCAGCAGCAGGGGACGACTAGCGGGAAACAATGAGCAGTTCTTC
TRBJ2-2	TRBV15	-	TRBD2	CATSRGAGARDTGELFF	TGTGCCACCAGCAGAGGGGCGGGAGCAAGGGACACCGGGGAGCTGTTTTTT
TRBJ2-7	TRBV11-2	many	TRBD1	CASTRQGEYEQYF	TGTGCCAGCACAAGACAGGGGGAATACGAGCAGTACTTC
TRBJ2-7	TRBV27	few	-	CASSPIGFYYEQYF	TGTGCCAGCAGCCCAATCGGGTTCTACTACGAGCAGTACTTC
TRBJ2-3	TRBV7-8	many	-	CASSLKRVSTDTQYF	TGTGCCAGCAGCCTAAAGCGGGTTAGCACAGATACGCAGTATTTT
TRBJ1-3	TRBV7-2	many	-	CASSLGREAGNTIYF	TGTGCCAGCAGCTTAGGCCGGGAGGCTGGAAACACCATATATTTT